This record concerns one TCR beta chain sequence. The CDR3 consists of 15 residues. V was clipped by 1 base and J by 10 bases; unmatched bases: 7. Germline V lookup: CDR1 LGHNA, CDR2 YSLEER. This sample stems from a study of blood T cell repertoires in COVID-19. On the study more broadly: T cells, B-cell-depleted T cells, or PBMCs supplied cDNA or gDNA.

In the study's own analysis: Amplifying reference gene primers gave estimates of nucleated cell counts. Sequencing was performed with immunoSEQ multiplex PCR; in TCRdb, only in-frame clones are kept and a portion is missing. Clone size and the V and J calls come from that table; the DNA yielded D and trimming. The sample contains over 60,000 clones, roughly 80% of which appear only once. Seattle participants joined during active infection and were tracked over time. The sequencing input was peripheral blood. The receptor was derived from a man aged 45-65 years with COVID-19, enrolled during active disease. The rearrangement joins TRBV4-3 to TRBJ1-6; TRBD1 agrees at 7 bases. The CDR3 spells CASSQGVGGISPLHF. CDR3 DNA: TGCGCCAGCAGCCAAGGTGTAGGGGGCATATCACCCCTCCACTTT.